The sequence of this T cell receptor (beta chain) was determined in a study of neoadjuvant nivolumab and ipilimumab in lung cancer. Study outcomes and limitations: Pathologic regression was not significantly tied to TCR clonality. Resected tumors had greater TCR richness and clonality than uninvolved lung. Resected-tumor TCR richness correlated positively with pretherapy blood richness. Only a small number of samples underwent TCR sequencing.

Only in-frame clones appear in the TCRdb table, and some are missing; sequencing was by immunoSEQ multiplex PCR. The sample includes under 4,500 clones, roughly 76% seen only once; the top ten take around 1.4%. The CDR3 consists of 13 residues. Germline loops: CDR1 MNHEY, CDR2 SMNVEV (reference sequence). V was cut by 3 bases and J by 4 bases, with 9 bases left in between. Concerning this clone itself: Its antigen remains unidentified.

Sequenced here: peripheral blood, sampled after neoadjuvant nivolumab, alone or with ipilimumab, at or shortly before surgery. The rearrangement links TRBV27 to TRBJ1-1, with a possible D match to TRBD1 (6 bases). This TCR was sampled from an adult with non-small cell lung cancer. For the CDR3, the DNA is TGTGCCAGCAGTTTTCAGGGGTTCACTGAAGCTTTCTTT. Protein: CASSFQGFTEAFF.